The 15 T cell receptor beta chains in this list originate from one sample, sequenced in a study of blood T cell repertoires in COVID-19. The table came from immunoSEQ multiplex PCR; TCRdb's copy has only in-frame clones and leaves some out. The sample lists more than 200,000 clones, 80% to 90% occurring once. Sequencing was done on a sample of peripheral blood. The source is a woman of 80 years or more with COVID-19, enrolled during active disease.

The chain is built from TRBV6-6 and TRBJ1-6; D is possibly TRBD1 (6 bases). This CDR3 has 14 amino acids. Germline V gives CDR1 MNHNY, CDR2 SVGAGI (reference sequence). V was cut by 7 bases and J by 7 bases, with 14 bases left in between. CDR3 amino acids: CASTKDSLNSPLHF. The CDR3 region has the DNA TGTGCCAGCACCAAGGACAGCTTGAATTCACCCCTCCACTTT.

The gene calls are TRBV25-1 and TRBJ1-5; 7 bases are a match to TRBD1. The CDR3 consists of 13 residues. Germline CDR1 and CDR2: MGHDK and SYGVNS. V was clipped by 4 bases and J by 10 bases; unmatched bases: 7. The CDR3 is CASSGTGQIPQHF. CDR3 in DNA: TGTGCCAGCAGTGGCACGGGACAGATACCCCAGCATTTT. The complete variable domain, with remaining parts taken from reference TRBV25-1 and TRBJ1-5, reads EADIYQTPRYLVIGTGKKITLECSQTMGHDKMYWYQQDPGMELHLIHYSYGVNSTEKGDLSSESTVSRIRTEHFPLTLESARPSHTSQYLCASSGTGQIPQHFGDGTRLSIL.

The chain carries TRBV7-2 and TRBJ2-5; 7 nucleotides match TRBD2. Looked up from germline, CDR1 is SGHTA and CDR2 is FQGNSA. The length of the CDR3 is 15 residues. After removal of 4 bases from V and 2 bases from J, the junction contained 7 bases not matched to a gene. The DNA of the CDR3 is TGTGCCAGCAGCTCCTGGACTAGTCCTCAAGAGACCCAGTACTTC. Protein: CASSSWTSPQETQYF.

The chain joins TRBV4-1 to TRBJ2-5; 7 bases map to TRBD2. The CDR3 is 16 residues long. V was clipped by 0 bases and J by 3 bases; unmatched bases: 7. Germline-derived CDR1 and CDR2 are MGHRA and YSYEKL. CDR3 loop: CASSQDRRAGEETQYF. The CDR3 DNA is TGCGCCAGCAGCCAAGATCGGAGGGCGGGGGAAGAGACCCAGTACTTC.

This chain joins TRBV3-1 (or the pseudogene TRBV3-2) and TRBJ2-4, with TRBD1 matching over 8 bases. CDR1 is LGHDT, CDR2 YNNKEL, per germline (reference sequence). CDR3 length: 14 amino acids. Trimming cost V 4 bases and J 4 bases; bases outside gene matches: 3. The CDR3 region is CASSRTGPKNIQYF. The CDR3 coding sequence is TGTGCCAGCAGCCGGACAGGGCCAAAAAACATTCAGTACTTC.

On this clone itself: The same CDR3 is also encoded by other DNA sequences in this sample. V is TRBV7-2 and J is TRBJ2-3; 8 bases are shared with TRBD2. The germline V gene has CDR1 SGHTA and CDR2 FQGNSA. CDR3 length: 14 residues. Trimming took 5 bases from V and 1 from J; bases not matched to a gene: 2. CDR3 amino acids: CASSTSGGTDTQYF. In nucleotides, the CDR3 is TGTGCCAGCAGCACTAGCGGCGGCACAGATACGCAGTATTTT.

This sequence joins TRBV5-8 and TRBJ2-2; no clear D. From germline, CDR1 is SGHTS and CDR2 YDEGEE. V was pared by 2 bases and J by 4 bases, with 3 bases between. The CDR3 runs 12 residues. Here the CDR3 reads CASSFGTGELFF. CDR3 nucleotides: TGTGCCAGCAGCTTCGGCACCGGGGAGCTGTTTTTT.

V and J are TRBV27 and TRBJ2-5; possibly TRBD2 for D (5 bases). V dropped 3 bases and J dropped 5 bases, with 16 bases sitting between them. CDR1 is MNHEY and CDR2 is SMNVEV in the germline V gene (reference sequence). This CDR3 has 15 amino acids. CDR3: CASSFIRGIGETQYF. DNA for the CDR3: TGTGCCAGCAGTTTTATCCGGGGAATCGGGGAGACCCAGTACTTC.

This clone has a handful of counts. The V and J genes are TRBV7-3 and TRBJ2-1; D not resolved. This CDR3 has 12 amino acids. V lost 4 bases and J lost 5, with 6 bases in between. Germline values: CDR1 SGHTA, CDR2 FQGTGA. The CDR3 protein is CASSSSNNEQFF. The CDR3 DNA reads TGTGCCAGCAGCTCCAGTAACAATGAGCAGTTCTTC.

The V gene is TRBV5-5, the J gene TRBJ1-1; D is undetermined. V lost 1 base and J lost 1, with 11 bases in between. CDR3 length: 15 amino acids. Germline CDR1 is SGHKS and CDR2 is YYEKEE (reference sequence). The CDR3 nucleotides read TGTGCCAGCAGCTTGTTCCTGGGAGGGAACACTGAAGCTTTCTTT. As protein: CASSLFLGGNTEAFF. The full variable domain, its missing parts supplied by reference TRBV5-5 and TRBJ1-1, is DAGVTQSPTHLIKTRGQQVTLRCSPISGHKSVSWYQQVLGQGPQFIFQYYEKEERGRGNFPDRFSARQFPNYSSELNVNALLLGDSALYLCASSLFLGGNTEAFFGQGTRLTVV.

This sequence joins TRBV12-3 or TRBV12-4 and TRBJ2-3; D call uncertain. This CDR3 region has 11 residues. The germline V and J ends were trimmed by 3 bases and 5 bases, with 3 bases remaining between them. The CDR3 protein is CASSFQDTQYF. CDR3 DNA: TGTGCCAGCAGTTTTCAAGATACGCAGTATTTT.

The V call is TRBV18, the J call TRBJ2-1, with 10 bases that match TRBD2. CDR3 length equals 16 residues. CDR1 is KGHSH and CDR2 is LQKENI in the germline V gene. V dropped 1 base and J dropped 5; count of bases not matched to a gene: 5. This chain's CDR3 is CASSPLSGGADNEQFF. The CDR3 DNA reads as TGTGCCAGCTCACCACTCAGCGGGGGGGCCGACAATGAGCAGTTCTTC.

J is TRBJ2-3 and V is TRBV27, with a weak D call TRBD2 (6 bases). The V end lost 4 bases, the J end lost 6 bases, and 14 bases lay between the germline ends. The CDR3 extends over 14 amino acids. CDR1 and CDR2 from the germline V gene are MNHEY and SMNVEV (reference sequence). The CDR3 loop reads CASSSWGGRDTQYF. The CDR3 coding sequence is TGTGCCAGCAGTTCCTGGGGTGGGAGGGATACGCAGTATTTT.

Only a few counts were recorded for this clone. This sequence joins TRBV11-2 and TRBJ1-1; D is unclear. V dropped 2 bases and J dropped 2 bases, with 12 bases sitting between them. This CDR3 is 15 amino acids long. Germline assignment: CDR1 SGHAT and CDR2 FQNNGV. The CDR3 DNA reads TGTGCCAGCAGCTTAACCCAGACTGTCAACACTGAAGCTTTCTTT. This sequence encodes CASSLTQTVNTEAFF.

J is TRBJ2-6 and V is TRBV9; TRBD2 is a possible D gene (5 bases). Germline CDR1 SGDLS, CDR2 YYNGEE. Trimming cost V 5 bases and J 0 bases, with 9 bases left between them. This CDR3 is built from 15 residues. In DNA, the CDR3 is TGTGCCAGCAGGTCGGGATACTCTGGGGCCAACGTCCTGACTTTC. This encodes CASRSGYSGANVLTF.